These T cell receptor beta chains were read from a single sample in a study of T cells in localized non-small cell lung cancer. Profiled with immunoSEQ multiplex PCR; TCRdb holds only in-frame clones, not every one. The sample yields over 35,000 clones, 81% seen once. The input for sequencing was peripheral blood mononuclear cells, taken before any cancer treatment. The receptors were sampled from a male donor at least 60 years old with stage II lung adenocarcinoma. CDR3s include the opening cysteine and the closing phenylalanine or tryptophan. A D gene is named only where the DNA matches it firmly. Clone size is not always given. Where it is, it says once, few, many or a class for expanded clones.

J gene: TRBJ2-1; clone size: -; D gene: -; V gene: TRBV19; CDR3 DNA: TGTGCCAGTAGTATAAGGCGGCCACCTTACAATGAGCAGTTCTTC; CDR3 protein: CASSIRRPPYNEQFF
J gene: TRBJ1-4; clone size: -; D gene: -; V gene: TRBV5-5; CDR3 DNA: TGTGCCAGCAGCTTGTTGACTAATGAAAAACTGTTTTTT; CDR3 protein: CASSLLTNEKLFF
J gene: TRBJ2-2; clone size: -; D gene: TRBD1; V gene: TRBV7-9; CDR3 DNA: TGTGCCAGCAGCTTGAACAGGGGTGTCGGGGAGCTGTTTTTT; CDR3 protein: CASSLNRGVGELFF
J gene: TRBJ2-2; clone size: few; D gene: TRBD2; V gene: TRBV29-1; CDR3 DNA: TGCAGCGTTTCTAACCCAGGGACTAGCGCCTTCGGCGGGGAGCTGTTTTTT; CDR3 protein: CSVSNPGTSAFGGELFF
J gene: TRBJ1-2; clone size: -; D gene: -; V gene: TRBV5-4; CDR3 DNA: TGTGCCAGCAGCTTGCCTTCCCGGGTCCCCTATGGCTACACCTTC; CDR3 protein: CASSLPSRVPYGYTF
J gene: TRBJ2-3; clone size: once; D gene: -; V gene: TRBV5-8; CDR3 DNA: TGTGCCAGCAGCTCCCATAGACGCACAGATACGCAGTATTTT; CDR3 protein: CASSSHRRTDTQYF
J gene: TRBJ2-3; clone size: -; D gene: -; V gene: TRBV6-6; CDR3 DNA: TGTGCCAGCAGTCCCCTCGCCACACCCACAGATACGCAGTATTTT; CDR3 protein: CASSPLATPTDTQYF
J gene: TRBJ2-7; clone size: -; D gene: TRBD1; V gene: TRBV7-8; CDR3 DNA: TGTGCCAGCAGCCTACGGACAGGCCAGGAAAAGTACTTC; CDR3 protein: CASSLRTGQEKYF
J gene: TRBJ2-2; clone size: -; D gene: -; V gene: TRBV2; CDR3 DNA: TGTGCCAGCAGTTGGAAGAACACCGGGGAGCTGTTTTTT; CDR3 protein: CASSWKNTGELFF
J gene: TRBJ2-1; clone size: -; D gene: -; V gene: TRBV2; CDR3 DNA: TGTGCCAGCAGGGGCGGCGGGACACCGTTTGGGGGTGAGCAGTTCTTC; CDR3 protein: CASRGGGTPFGGEQFF
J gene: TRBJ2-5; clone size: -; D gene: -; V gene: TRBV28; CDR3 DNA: TGTGCCAGCAGAAGCCTAGCGCTTTACCAAGAGACCCAGTACTTC; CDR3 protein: CASRSLALYQETQYF
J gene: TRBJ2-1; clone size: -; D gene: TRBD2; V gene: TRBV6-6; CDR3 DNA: TGTGCCAGCAGCCGGGGACTAGCGGGGACCGATGAGCAGTTCTTC; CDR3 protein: CASSRGLAGTDEQFF
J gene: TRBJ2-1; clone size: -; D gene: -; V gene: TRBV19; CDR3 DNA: TGTGCCAGTAGTATAACCACCCGCACCGAGCAGTTCTTC; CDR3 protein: CASSITTRTEQFF
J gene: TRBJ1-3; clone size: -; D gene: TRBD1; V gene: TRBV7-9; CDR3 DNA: TGTGCCAGCAGCTTAGATCCCGGGACAGGGGGAAACACCATATATTTT; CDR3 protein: CASSLDPGTGGNTIYF
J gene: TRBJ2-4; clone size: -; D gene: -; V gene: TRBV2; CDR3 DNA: TGTGCCAGCAGTGAAGGGAACATTCAGTACTTC; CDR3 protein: CASSEGNIQYF
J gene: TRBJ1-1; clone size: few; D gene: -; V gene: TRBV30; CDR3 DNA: TGTGCCTGGAGTGTCTCAGACACTGAAGCTTTCTTT; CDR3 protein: CAWSVSDTEAFF
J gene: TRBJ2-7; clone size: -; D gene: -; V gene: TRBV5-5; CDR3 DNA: TGTGCCAGCAGCTTAGCCGGCACCTACGAGCAGTACTTC; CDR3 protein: CASSLAGTYEQYF
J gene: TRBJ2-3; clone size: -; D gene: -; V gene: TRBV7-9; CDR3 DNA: TGTGCCAGCAGCTTAGGAGACCTACGCACAGATACGCAGTATTTT; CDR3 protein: CASSLGDLRTDTQYF
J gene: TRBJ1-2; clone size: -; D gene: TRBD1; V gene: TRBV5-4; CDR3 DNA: TGTGCCAGCAGCTTGGACAGGGGAGGCTATGGCTACACCTTC; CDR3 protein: CASSLDRGGYGYTF
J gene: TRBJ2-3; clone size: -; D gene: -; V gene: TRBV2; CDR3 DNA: TGTGCCAGCAGTGAGGGAAATACGCAGTATTTT; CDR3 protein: CASSEGNTQYF
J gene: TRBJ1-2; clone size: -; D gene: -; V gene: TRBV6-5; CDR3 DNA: TGTGCCAGCAGTTACCTCCCCGAGACGGGCTATGGCTACACCTTC; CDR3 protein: CASSYLPETGYGYTF
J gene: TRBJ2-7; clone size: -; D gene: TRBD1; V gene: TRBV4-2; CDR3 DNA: TGTGCCAGCAGCCCGGGGACAGGGGGCTCCTACGAGCAGTACTTC; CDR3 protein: CASSPGTGGSYEQYF
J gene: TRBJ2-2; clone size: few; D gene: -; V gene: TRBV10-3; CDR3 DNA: TGTGCCATCAGTGAGTCTAAGAACACCGGGGAGCTGTTTTTT; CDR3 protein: CAISESKNTGELFF
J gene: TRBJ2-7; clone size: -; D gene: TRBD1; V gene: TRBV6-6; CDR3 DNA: TGTGCCAGCAGCCCCAGGGAGCAGGGGGCTTACGAGCAGTACTTC; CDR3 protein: CASSPREQGAYEQYF
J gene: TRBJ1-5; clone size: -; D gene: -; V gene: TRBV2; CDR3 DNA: TGTGCCAGCAGGTCCGGGACACCTCTCAATCAGCCCCAGCATTTT; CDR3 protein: CASRSGTPLNQPQHF
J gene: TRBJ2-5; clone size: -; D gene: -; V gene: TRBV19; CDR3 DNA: TGTGCCAGTAGTAGGGGGACCGCCAGGCCGACCCAGTACTTC; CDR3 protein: CASSRGTARPTQYF
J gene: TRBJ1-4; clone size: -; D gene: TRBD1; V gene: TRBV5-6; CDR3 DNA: TGTGCCAGCAGCTTGAGGACAGGGTGGGAAGAAAAACTGTTTTTT; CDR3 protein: CASSLRTGWEEKLFF
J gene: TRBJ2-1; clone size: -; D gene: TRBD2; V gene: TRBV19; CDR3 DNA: TGTGCCAGTAGTACCAAGTTCGCTAGCGGGAGAACAGGTGAGCAGTTCTTC; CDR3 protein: CASSTKFASGRTGEQFF
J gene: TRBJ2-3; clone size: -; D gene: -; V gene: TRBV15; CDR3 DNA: TGTGCCACCAGCAGAGCGGGCAGGGGCCCCACAGATACGCAGTATTTT; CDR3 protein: CATSRAGRGPTDTQYF
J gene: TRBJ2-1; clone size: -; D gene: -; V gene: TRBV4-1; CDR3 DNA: TGCGCCAGCAGCCAAGGAGGGACCCCGGTAAATGAGCAGTTCTTC; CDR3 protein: CASSQGGTPVNEQFF
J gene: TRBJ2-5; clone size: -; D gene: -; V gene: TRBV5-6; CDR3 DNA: TGTGCCAGCAGCTTGGTGGAGATGGAGACCCAGTACTTC; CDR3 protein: CASSLVEMETQYF
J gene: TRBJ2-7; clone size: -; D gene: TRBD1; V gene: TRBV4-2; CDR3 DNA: TGTGCCAGCAGCTCCTCGACAGGGAGCTTCTACGAGCAGTACTTC; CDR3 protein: CASSSSTGSFYEQYF
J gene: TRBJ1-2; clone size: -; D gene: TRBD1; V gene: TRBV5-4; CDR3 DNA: TGTGCCAGCAGCGCACAGGGGGGAACTAACTATGGCTACACCTTC; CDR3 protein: CASSAQGGTNYGYTF
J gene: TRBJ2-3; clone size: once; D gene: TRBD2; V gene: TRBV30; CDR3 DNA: TGTGCCTGGAGCGAGGGACTAGCGGGATCGGATACGCAGTATTTT; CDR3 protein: CAWSEGLAGSDTQYF
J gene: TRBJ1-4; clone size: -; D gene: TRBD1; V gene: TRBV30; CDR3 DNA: TGTGCCTGGAGTGTACAGCAGGGGGTTGAACTGTTTTTT; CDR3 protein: CAWSVQQGVELFF
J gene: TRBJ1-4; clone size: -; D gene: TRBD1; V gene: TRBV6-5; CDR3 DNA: TGTGCCAGCAGTTACTCGAGGGACAGGGGCAATGAAAAACTGTTTTTT; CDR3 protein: CASSYSRDRGNEKLFF
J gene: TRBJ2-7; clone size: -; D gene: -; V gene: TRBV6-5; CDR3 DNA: TGTGCCAGTGCAAGGGACGGAGCAGACCACGAGCAGTACTTC; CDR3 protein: CASARDGADHEQYF
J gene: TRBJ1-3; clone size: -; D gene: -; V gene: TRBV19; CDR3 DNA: TGTGCCAGTAGTCTTCCCGGGACCTCTGGAAACACCATATATTTT; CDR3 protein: CASSLPGTSGNTIYF
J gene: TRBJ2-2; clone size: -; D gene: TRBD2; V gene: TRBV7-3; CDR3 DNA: TGTGCCAGCAGCTTTAGCGGGAGTGGCACCGGGGAGCTGTTTTTT; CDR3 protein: CASSFSGSGTGELFF
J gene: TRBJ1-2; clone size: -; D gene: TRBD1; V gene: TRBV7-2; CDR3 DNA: TGTGCCAGCAGCCCCCGCCCGGACAGGGCTGATGGCTACACCTTC; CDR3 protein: CASSPRPDRADGYTF
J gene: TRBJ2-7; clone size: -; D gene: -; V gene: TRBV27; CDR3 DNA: TGTGCCAGCAGTCCGGTAGGAGCCTACGAGCAGTACTTC; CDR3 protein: CASSPVGAYEQYF
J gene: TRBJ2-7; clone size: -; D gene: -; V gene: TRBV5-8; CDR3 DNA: TGTGCCAGCAGCTTGGCCCGGAAAAACTACGAGCAGTACTTC; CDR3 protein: CASSLARKNYEQYF
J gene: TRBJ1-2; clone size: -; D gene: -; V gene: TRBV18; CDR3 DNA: TGTGCCAGCTCACCTGGGAAGGCCTCCTATGGCTACACCTTC; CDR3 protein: CASSPGKASYGYTF
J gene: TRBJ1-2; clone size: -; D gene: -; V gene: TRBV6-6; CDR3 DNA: TGTGCCAGCAGTCACCCGGGGGGCAGCGATAGCTATGGCTACACCTTC; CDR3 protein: CASSHPGGSDSYGYTF
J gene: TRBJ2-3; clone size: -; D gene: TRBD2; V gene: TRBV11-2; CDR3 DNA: TGTGCCAGCAGCCTAAGCGGGGGTGCCACAGATACGCAGTATTTT; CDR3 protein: CASSLSGGATDTQYF